This T cell receptor (beta chain) was recovered during a study of cytomegalovirus exposure and HLA in healthy donors. The study, taken as a whole, reports: Previously analyzed data showed that most TCR beta V segments were productive at a frequency of about 87% or about 30%.

Looked up from germline, CDR1 is LNHDA and CDR2 is SQIVND (reference sequence). Trimming removed 2 bases at V and 2 bases at J, with 6 bases between. This CDR3 comprises 13 residues. This clone has more than one count but fewer than ten. Antigen specificity is unknown. PCR used 60 Vbeta primers and 13 Jbeta primers. Libraries were prepared by immunoSEQ multiplex PCR; TCRdb keeps only in-frame clonotypes and omits some of them. Of around 280,000 clones in the sample, 70% to 90% are singletons; the top ten hold about 2%. The clonotype originates from a woman between 18 and 29 years old in good health and CMV-seronegative. Source material: PBMCs. The genes are TRBV19 and TRBJ1-2; D ambiguous. The CDR3 loop is CASSIPRNYGYTF. In DNA, the CDR3 is TGTGCCAGTAGTATACCCCGGAACTATGGCTACACCTTC.